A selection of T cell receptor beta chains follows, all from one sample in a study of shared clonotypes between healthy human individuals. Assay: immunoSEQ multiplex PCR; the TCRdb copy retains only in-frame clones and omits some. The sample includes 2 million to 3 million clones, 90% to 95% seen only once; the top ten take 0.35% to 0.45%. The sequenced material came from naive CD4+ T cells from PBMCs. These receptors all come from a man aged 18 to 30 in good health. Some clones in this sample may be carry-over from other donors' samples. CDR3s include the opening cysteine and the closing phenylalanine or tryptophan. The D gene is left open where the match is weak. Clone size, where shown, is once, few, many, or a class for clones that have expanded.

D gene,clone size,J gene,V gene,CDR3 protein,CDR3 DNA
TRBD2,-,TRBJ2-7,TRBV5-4,CASNLIKELAGTYEQYF,TGTGCCAGCAACTTGATAAAGGAACTAGCGGGGACCTACGAGCAGTACTTC
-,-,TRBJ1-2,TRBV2,CASSEGGADYYGYTF,TGTGCCAGCAGTGAAGGGGGGGCGGACTACTATGGCTACACCTTC
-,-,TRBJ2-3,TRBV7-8,CASSQRAGPQYF,TGTGCCAGCAGCCAGAGGGCGGGGCCGCAGTATTTT
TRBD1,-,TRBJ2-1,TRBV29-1,CSVEEMRTGGGQFF,TGCAGCGTTGAAGAAATGAGGACAGGGGGCGGACAGTTCTTC
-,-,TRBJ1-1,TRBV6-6,CASSRWPGAFF,TGTGCCAGCAGTCGCTGGCCAGGGGCTTTCTTT
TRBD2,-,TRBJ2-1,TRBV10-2,CASTSQRGLYNEQFF,TGCGCCAGCACCTCCCAGCGGGGACTCTACAATGAGCAGTTCTTC
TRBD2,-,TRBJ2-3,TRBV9,CASSSRLAGVSTDTQYF,TGTGCCAGCAGCTCCCGACTAGCGGGAGTGAGCACAGATACGCAGTATTTT
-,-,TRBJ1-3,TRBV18,CASSLGTSSSGNTIYF,TGTGCCAGCTCACTAGGGACATCCTCCTCTGGAAACACCATATATTTT
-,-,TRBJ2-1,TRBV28,CASSLEGGGSYNEQFF,TGTGCCAGCAGTTTAGAGGGGGGAGGGTCCTACAATGAGCAGTTCTTC
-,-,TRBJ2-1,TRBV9,CASRAGLGVNEQFF,TGTGCCAGCAGGGCCGGGCTCGGGGTAAATGAGCAGTTCTTC
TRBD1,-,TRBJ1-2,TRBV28,CASRRDRAGGYTF,TGTGCCAGCAGGAGGGACAGGGCCGGCGGCTACACCTTC
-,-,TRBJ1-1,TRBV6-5,CASSYGGEWTEAFF,TGTGCCAGCAGTTACGGGGGAGAGTGGACTGAAGCTTTCTTT
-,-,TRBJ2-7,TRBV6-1,CASKPGHYPYEQYF,TGTGCCAGCAAACCGGGACACTACCCCTACGAGCAGTACTTC
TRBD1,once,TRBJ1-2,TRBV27,CASRTGAADYGYTF,TGTGCCAGCAGAACAGGGGCCGCGGATTATGGCTACACCTTC
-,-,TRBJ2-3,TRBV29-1,CSVDSSAATDTQYF,TGCAGCGTTGATTCGTCCGCCGCCACAGATACGCAGTATTTT
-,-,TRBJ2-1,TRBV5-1,CASSSRGIHEQFF,TGCGCCAGCAGCTCCAGGGGTATACATGAGCAGTTCTTC
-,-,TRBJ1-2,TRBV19,CASRASNREGGYTF,TGTGCCAGTAGAGCATCCAACAGGGAGGGTGGCTACACCTTC
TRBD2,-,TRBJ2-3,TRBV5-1,CASMALAGAGDTQYF,TGCGCCAGCATGGCACTAGCGGGAGCAGGAGATACGCAGTATTTT
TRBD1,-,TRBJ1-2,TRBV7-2,CASSLTRDRGAWGYTF,TGTGCCAGCAGCTTGACCCGGGACAGGGGGGCCTGGGGCTACACCTTC
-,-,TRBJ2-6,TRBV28,CASSSQAIGHVLTF,TGTGCCAGCAGCTCTCAGGCCATAGGGCACGTCCTGACTTTC
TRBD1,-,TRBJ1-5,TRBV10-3,CASASLDRGRGNQPQHF,TGTGCCAGCGCCTCTTTGGACAGGGGGAGAGGGAATCAGCCCCAGCATTTT
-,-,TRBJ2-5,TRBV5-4,CASSLRHQETQYF,TGTGCCAGCAGCTTGCGGCACCAAGAGACCCAGTACTTC
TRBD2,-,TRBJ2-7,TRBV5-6,CASSATPPSGPLSEVEQYF,TGTGCCAGCAGCGCTACCCCACCTAGCGGACCCCTTTCTGAAGTAGAGCAGTACTTC
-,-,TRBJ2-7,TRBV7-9,CASSLPGRKNAYEQYF,TGTGCCAGCAGCCTTCCGGGACGGAAAAACGCCTACGAGCAGTACTTC
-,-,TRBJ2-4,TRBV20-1,CSARENIQYF,TGCAGTGCTAGGGAAAACATTCAGTACTTC
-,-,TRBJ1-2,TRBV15,CATSRDQGHVAYGYTF,TGTGCCACCAGCAGAGATCAAGGACATGTCGCCTATGGCTACACCTTC
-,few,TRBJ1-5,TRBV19,CASKRSGSQPQHF,TGTGCCAGTAAACGTAGCGGCTCTCAGCCCCAGCATTTT
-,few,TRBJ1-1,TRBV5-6,CASSFWDMNTEAFF,TGTGCCAGCAGCTTCTGGGACATGAACACTGAAGCTTTCTTT
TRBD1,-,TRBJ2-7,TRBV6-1,CASARDRGLYEQYF,TGTGCCAGCGCAAGGGACAGGGGGCTTTACGAGCAGTACTTC
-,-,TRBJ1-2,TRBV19,CASSTRGGYTF,TGTGCCAGTAGTACCCGGGGGGGCTACACCTTC
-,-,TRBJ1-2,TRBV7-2,CASSRGVGRISYGYTF,TGTGCCAGCAGCCGGGGGGTGGGGAGGATAAGCTATGGCTACACCTTC
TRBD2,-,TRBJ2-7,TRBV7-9,CASSPGLAGDTYEQYF,TGTGCCAGCAGCCCCGGACTAGCGGGAGACACCTACGAGCAGTACTTC
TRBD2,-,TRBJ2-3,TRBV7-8,CASRPSSGGDTQYF,TGTGCCAGCAGGCCGAGTAGCGGGGGGGATACGCAGTATTTT
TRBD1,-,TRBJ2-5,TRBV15,CATSTPRQGSGETQYF,TGTGCCACCAGCACCCCCCGACAGGGCAGCGGAGAGACCCAGTACTTC
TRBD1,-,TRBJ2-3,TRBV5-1,CASSWGGTGVTDTQYF,TGCGCCAGCAGCTGGGGCGGGACAGGGGTGACAGATACGCAGTATTTT